This is a list of T cell receptor beta chains from one sample in a study of cytomegalovirus exposure and HLA in healthy donors. Some clones are missing from TCRdb's copy, which holds only in-frame ones; the method was immunoSEQ multiplex PCR. This table holds 140,000 to 150,000 clones, 60% to 75% found once. The source material was PBMCs. These receptors were obtained from a man aged 25 to 40 in good health and CMV-seronegative. Each CDR3 is given with its conserved first and last residue. Only some rows state a clone size, as once, few, many or a class for expanded clones.

J	size	V	CDR3
TRBJ1-1	-	TRBV18	CASSPPDRVAFF
TRBJ2-5	few	TRBV20-1	CSARHGETQYF
TRBJ1-2	-	TRBV19	CASSLRGFYGYTF
TRBJ1-4	once	TRBV25-1	CASSSRTGFLRLFF
TRBJ1-4	-	TRBV2	CASHKEGQPNEKLFF
TRBJ1-3	-	TRBV10-3	CAISESRSGAGNTIYF
TRBJ1-1	-	TRBV18	CASSPPVAVNTEAFF
TRBJ1-2	-	TRBV4-1	CASSQDPQASNYGYTF
TRBJ2-2	few	TRBV27	CASSFTWNTGELFF
TRBJ2-7	-	TRBV6-1	CASSEDRDVNEQYF
TRBJ2-2	-	TRBV29-1	CSVGVAATGELFF
TRBJ2-1	-	TRBV6-6	CASSFVTSGRANEQFF
-	-	TRBV13	CASSPTSREQYF
TRBJ1-3	-	TRBV5-1	CASSSDSSGNTIYF
TRBJ2-1	-	TRBV6-1	CASSEAYGGAVNEQFF
TRBJ2-1	-	TRBV27	CASSLLAGGPGNEQFF
TRBJ2-4	-	TRBV29-1	CSVEITGGGEGSQYF
-	-	TRBV15	CATSRTRQADYEQYF
TRBJ2-1	-	TRBV15	CATSRDTGGAVARFF
TRBJ2-1	-	TRBV6-6	CASSYEPPYNEQFF
TRBJ1-4	-	TRBV2	CASSRDTTNEKLFF
TRBJ2-7	-	TRBV15	CATEDSGTPVYEQYF
TRBJ1-1	-	TRBV21-1	CASSFLAVNTEAFF
TRBJ2-3	-	TRBV5-1	CASSSSGQPPQYF
TRBJ1-4	-	TRBV7-2	CASSLDPQDEKLFF
TRBJ2-1	-	TRBV2	CASSDPGIPNEQFF
TRBJ2-2	-	TRBV5-1	CASSLDASTATYTGELFF
TRBJ1-5	-	TRBV21-1	CASSKKAGKRNQPQHF
TRBJ2-3	-	TRBV10-2	CASGGSAGETDTQYF
TRBJ2-7	-	TRBV6-5	CASSYSGIGVTYEQYF
TRBJ1-5	once	TRBV6-1	CASSEGQGNQPQHF
TRBJ2-5	few	TRBV11-1	CASSLGLGGAQYF
TRBJ2-7	-	TRBV30	CAWGEDRYRYEQYF
TRBJ1-1	-	TRBV2	CASSAPGLQGPEAFF
TRBJ2-6	-	TRBV4-1	CASSPQGTGANGLTF
TRBJ1-1	-	TRBV28	CASIPRGRRDTEAFF
TRBJ2-7	-	TRBV11-3	CASSPGQGSYEQYF
TRBJ2-7	-	TRBV7-8	CASAFPRIPQEQYF
TRBJ1-5	few	TRBV7-2	CASSLVGGTAQPQHF
TRBJ1-4	-	TRBV5-1	CASSLEAMLPEKLFF
TRBJ1-1	once	TRBV6-6	CASSSSDREGTEAFF
TRBJ1-5	-	TRBV7-9	CASSAGPAGLNNQPQHF
TRBJ2-7	-	TRBV6-6	CASSLTGGTYEQYF
TRBJ1-3	-	TRBV6-5	CASSYSISLSGNTIYF